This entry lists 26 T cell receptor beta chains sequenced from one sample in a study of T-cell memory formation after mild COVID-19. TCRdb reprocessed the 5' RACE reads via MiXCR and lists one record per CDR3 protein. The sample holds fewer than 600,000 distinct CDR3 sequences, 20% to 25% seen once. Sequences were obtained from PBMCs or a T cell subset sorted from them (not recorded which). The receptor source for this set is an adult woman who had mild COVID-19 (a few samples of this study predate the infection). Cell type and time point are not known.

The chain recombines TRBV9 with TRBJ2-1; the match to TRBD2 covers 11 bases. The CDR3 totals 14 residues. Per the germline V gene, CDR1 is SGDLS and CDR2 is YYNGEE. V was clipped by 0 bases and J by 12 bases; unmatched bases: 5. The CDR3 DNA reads TGTGCCAGCAGCGTAGGGGGACTAGCGGAGTCGCAGTTCTTC. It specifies CASSVGGLAESQFF.

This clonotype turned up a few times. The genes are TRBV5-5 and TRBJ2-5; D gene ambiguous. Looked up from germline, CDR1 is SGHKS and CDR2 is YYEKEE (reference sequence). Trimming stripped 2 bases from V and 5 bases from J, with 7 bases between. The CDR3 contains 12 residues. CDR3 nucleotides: TGTGCCAGCAGCTTCCTCAGGGAGACCCAGTACTTC. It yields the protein CASSFLRETQYF.

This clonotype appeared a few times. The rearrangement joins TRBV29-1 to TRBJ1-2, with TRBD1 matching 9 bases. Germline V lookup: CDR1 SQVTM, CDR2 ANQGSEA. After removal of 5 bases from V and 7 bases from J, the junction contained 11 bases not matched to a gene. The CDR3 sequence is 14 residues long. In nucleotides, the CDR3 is TGCAGCGTTCTACAGGGGGCTAGATCCGGTGGCTACACCTTC. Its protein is CSVLQGARSGGYTF. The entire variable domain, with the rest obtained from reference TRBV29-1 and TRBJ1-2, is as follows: SAVISQKPSRDICQRGTSLTIQCQVDSQVTMMFWYRQQPGQSLTLIATANQGSEATYESGFVIDKFPISRPNLTFSTLTVSNMSPEDSSIYLCSVLQGARSGGYTFGSGTRLTVV.

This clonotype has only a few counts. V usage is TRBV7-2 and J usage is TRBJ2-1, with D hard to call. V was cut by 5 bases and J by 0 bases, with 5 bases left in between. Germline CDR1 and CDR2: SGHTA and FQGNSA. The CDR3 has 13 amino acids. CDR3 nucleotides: TGTGCCAGCAGCATAAGCTCCTACAATGAGCAGTTCTTC. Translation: CASSISSYNEQFF.

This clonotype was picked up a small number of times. CDR3 region: CASSLAGSGSRYF. CDR3 bases: TGTGCCAGCAGCTTAGCGGGTAGCGGATCGAGGTACTTC. The chain couples TRBV7-8 to TRBJ2-7; possible D gene TRBD2, 6 bases. CDR1 and CDR2 (germline): SGHVS, FQNEAQ. CDR3 size: 13 residues. The V end was cut by 0 bases, the J end by 12 bases, with 15 bases between.

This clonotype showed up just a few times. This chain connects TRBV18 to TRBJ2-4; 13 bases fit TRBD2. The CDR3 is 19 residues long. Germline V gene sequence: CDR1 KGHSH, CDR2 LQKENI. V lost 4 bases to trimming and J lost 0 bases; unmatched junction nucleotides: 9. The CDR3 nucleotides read TGTGCCAGCTCACTAAAGCCGGGACTAGCGGGACTAGCCAAAAACATTCAGTACTTC. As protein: CASSLKPGLAGLAKNIQYF.

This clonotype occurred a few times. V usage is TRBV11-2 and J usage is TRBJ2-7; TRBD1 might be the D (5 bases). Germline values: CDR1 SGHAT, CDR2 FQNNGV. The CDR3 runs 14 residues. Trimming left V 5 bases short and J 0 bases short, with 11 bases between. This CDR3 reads CASSATGSSYEQYF. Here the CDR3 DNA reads TGTGCCAGCAGCGCTACAGGAAGCTCCTACGAGCAGTACTTC.

The CDR3 DNA sequence: TGCGCCAGCAGCCCTAAAAACGGAGGGACTAGCGGGAGACCTAGCACAGATACGCAGTATTTT. Its protein is CASSPKNGGTSGRPSTDTQYF. The chain uses TRBV4-1 and TRBJ2-3, with 14 bases identical to TRBD2. The CDR3 spans 21 residues. The V gene's germline CDR1 is MGHRA and CDR2 YSYEKL. V gave up 4 bases and J gave up 0 bases; unmatched junction bases: 15.

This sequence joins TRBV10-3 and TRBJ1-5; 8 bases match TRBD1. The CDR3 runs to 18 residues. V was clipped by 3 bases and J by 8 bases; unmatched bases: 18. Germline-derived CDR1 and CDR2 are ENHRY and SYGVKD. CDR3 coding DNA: TGTGCCATCAGTGAAGGGACAGGCTTTCTCTCAAACCACAAGCCCCAGCATTTT. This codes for CAISEGTGFLSNHKPQHF.

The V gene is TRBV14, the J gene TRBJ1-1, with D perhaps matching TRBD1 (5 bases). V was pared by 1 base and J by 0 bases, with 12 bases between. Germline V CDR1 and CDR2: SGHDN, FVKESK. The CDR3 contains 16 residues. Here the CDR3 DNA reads TGTGCCAGCAGCCAAGGGACAAGCTATCTGAACACTGAAGCTTTCTTT. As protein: CASSQGTSYLNTEAFF.

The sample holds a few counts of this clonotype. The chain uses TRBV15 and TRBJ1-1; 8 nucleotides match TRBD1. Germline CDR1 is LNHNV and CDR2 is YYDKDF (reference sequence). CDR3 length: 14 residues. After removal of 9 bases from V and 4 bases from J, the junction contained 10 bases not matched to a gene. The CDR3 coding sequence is TGTGCCACGACAAGACAGGGGTCAATCACTGAAGCTTTCTTT. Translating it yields CATTRQGSITEAFF.

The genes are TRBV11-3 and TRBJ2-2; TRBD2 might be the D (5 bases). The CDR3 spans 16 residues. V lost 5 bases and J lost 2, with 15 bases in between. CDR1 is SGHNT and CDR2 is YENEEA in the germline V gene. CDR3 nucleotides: TGTGCCAGCAGCCTCCCGGGCCTAGCCAACACCGGGGAGCTGTTTTTT. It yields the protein CASSLPGLANTGELFF.

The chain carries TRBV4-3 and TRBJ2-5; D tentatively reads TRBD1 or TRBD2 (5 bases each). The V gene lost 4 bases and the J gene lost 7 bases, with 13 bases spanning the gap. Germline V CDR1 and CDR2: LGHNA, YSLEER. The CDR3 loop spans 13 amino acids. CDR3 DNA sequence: TGCGCCAGCAGCCCCTCACGTGGGGGGACCCAGTACTTC. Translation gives CASSPSRGGTQYF.

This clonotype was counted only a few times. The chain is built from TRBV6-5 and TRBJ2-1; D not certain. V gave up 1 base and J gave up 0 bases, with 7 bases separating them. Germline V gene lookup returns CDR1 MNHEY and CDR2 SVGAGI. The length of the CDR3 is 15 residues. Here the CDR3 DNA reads TGTGCCAGCAGTTACTGGATTAGCTCCTACAATGAGCAGTTCTTC. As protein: CASSYWISSYNEQFF.

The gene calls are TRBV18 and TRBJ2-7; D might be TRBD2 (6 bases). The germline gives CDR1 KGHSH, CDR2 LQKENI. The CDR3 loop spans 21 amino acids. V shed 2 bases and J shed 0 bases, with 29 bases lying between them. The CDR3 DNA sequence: TGTGCCAGCTCACCATCGGCGTATGGCCTAACCGGGGTCGGGAGCTCCTACGAGCAGTACTTC. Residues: CASSPSAYGLTGVGSSYEQYF.

The CDR3 spells CSARARRDIGEAFF. The CDR3 nucleotides are TGCAGTGCTAGAGCCCGTCGGGACATTGGTGAAGCTTTCTTT. The rearrangement links TRBV20-1 to TRBJ1-1; tentative D call: TRBD1 (6 bases). The V and J ends lost 1 base and 7 bases respectively, with 16 bases between them. The germline V gene has CDR1 DFQATT and CDR2 SNEGSKA (reference sequence). The CDR3 sequence is 14 residues long.

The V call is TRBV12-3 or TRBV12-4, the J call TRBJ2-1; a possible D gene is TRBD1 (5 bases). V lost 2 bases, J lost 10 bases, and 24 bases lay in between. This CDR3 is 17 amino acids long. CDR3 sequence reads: CASSLRVRKQVPHEQFF. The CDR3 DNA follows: TGTGCCAGCAGTTTAAGGGTGCGCAAACAGGTTCCCCACGAGCAGTTCTTC.

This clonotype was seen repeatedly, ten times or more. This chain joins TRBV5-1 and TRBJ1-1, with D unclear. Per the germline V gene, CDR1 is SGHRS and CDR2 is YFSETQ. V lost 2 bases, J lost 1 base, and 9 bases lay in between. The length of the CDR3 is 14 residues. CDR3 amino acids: CASSLWVQNTEAFF. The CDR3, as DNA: TGCGCCAGCAGCTTATGGGTCCAGAACACTGAAGCTTTCTTT.

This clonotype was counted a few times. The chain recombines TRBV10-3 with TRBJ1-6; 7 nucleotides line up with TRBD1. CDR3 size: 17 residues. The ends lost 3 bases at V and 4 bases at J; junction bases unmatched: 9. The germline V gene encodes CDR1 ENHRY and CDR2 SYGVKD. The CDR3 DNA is TGTGCCATCAGTGACCCCTTAGGGACAGATTATAATTCACCCCTCCACTTT. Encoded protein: CAISDPLGTDYNSPLHF.

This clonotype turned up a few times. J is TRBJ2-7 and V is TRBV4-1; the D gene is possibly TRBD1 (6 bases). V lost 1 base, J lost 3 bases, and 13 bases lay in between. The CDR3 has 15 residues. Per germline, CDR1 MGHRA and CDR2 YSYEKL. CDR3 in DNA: TGCGCCAGCAGCCAAGGACCGGGACAAGACTACGAGCAGTACTTC. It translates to CASSQGPGQDYEQYF.

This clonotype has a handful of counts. The CDR3 nucleotides read TGTGCCAGCAGCCAGTACACGGACTATGGCTACACCTTC. Translation: CASSQYTDYGYTF. This chain connects TRBV3-1 to TRBJ1-2; D remains ambiguous. This CDR3 is built from 13 residues. Trimming stripped 3 bases from V and 3 bases from J, with 8 bases between. The V gene's germline CDR1 is LGHDT and CDR2 YNNKEL (reference sequence).

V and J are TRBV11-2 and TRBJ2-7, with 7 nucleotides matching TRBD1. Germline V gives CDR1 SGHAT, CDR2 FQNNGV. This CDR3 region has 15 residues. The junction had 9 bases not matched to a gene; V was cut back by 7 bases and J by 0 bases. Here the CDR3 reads CASTVSGQASYEQYF. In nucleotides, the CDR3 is TGTGCCAGCACTGTCTCAGGACAGGCCTCCTACGAGCAGTACTTC.

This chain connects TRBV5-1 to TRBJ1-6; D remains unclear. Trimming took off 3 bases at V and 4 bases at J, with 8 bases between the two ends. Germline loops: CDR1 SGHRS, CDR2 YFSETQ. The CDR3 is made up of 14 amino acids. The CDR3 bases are TGCGCCAGCAGCTATACAGAATATAATTCACCCCTCCACTTT. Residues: CASSYTEYNSPLHF.

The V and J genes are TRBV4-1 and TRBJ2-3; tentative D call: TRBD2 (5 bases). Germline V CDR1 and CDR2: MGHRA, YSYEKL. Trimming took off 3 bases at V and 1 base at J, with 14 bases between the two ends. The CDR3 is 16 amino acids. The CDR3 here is CASSHSVEEGTDTQYF. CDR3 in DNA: TGCGCCAGCAGCCATAGCGTTGAGGAAGGCACAGATACGCAGTATTTT.

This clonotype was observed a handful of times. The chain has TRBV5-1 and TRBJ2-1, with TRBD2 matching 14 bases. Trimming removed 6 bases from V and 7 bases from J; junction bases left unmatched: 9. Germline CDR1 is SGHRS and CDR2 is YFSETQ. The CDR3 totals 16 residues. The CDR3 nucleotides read TGCGCCAGCATATATGGACTAGCGGGGGGTAAGAATGAGCAGTTCTTC. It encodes CASIYGLAGGKNEQFF.

The CDR3 spells CASSPSTGPDTQYF. CDR3 sequence (DNA): TGTGCCAGCTCACCAAGCACAGGGCCAGATACGCAGTATTTT. The chain combines TRBV18 with TRBJ2-3; weak D call: TRBD1 (6 bases). CDR3 length: 14 amino acids. V lost 2 bases, J lost 4 bases, and 10 bases lay in between. From germline, CDR1 is KGHSH and CDR2 LQKENI.